A selection of T cell receptor beta chains follows, all from one sample in a study of shared clonotypes between healthy human individuals. Method: immunoSEQ multiplex PCR; TCRdb's copy keeps in-frame clones and lacks some. The sample holds around 600,000 clones; roughly 98% are singletons and the top ten take 0.25% to 0.35%. The sequencing input was naive CD8+ T cells sorted from blood. These receptors all come from a man in his thirties or forties in good health. CDR3s include the opening cysteine and the closing phenylalanine or tryptophan. A D gene is named only where the DNA matches it firmly. Part of the rows lack a size; the others show once, few, many or a class for expanded clones.

>.|.|TRBV4-3|TRBJ1-2
TGCGCCAGCAGCCAAGGGCGGACAGACGCCATCTATGGCTACACCTTC
CASSQGRTDAIYGYTF
>.|TRBD1|TRBV5-8|TRBJ2-3
TGTGCCAGCAGCCCTGGGTTACAGGGGGCAGGCGATACGCAGTATTTT
CASSPGLQGAGDTQYF
>.|.|TRBV14|TRBJ2-1
TGTGCCAGCAGCCAAGAGCGGGACCTCAATGAGCAGTTCTTC
CASSQERDLNEQFF
>.|TRBD2|TRBV29-1|TRBJ2-1
TGCAGCGTTGAGGGACTAGCGGGTAGCTCCTACAATGAGCAGTTCTTC
CSVEGLAGSSYNEQFF
>.|.|TRBV5-1|TRBJ1-1
TGCGCCAGCAGCTTGGGCAGACCCCATGGGAACACTGAAGCTTTCTTT
CASSLGRPHGNTEAFF
>once|TRBD1|TRBV6-1|TRBJ1-5
TGTGCCAGCAGTGCCCGACAGGGAGGTCAGCCCCAGCATTTT
CASSARQGGQPQHF
>.|TRBD2|TRBV6-6|TRBJ2-5
TGTGCCGCAGGACTAGCGCGACAAGAGACCCAGTACTTC
CAAGLARQETQYF
>.|.|TRBV11-2|TRBJ2-5
TGTGCCAGCAGCTTATACAGGGCCGGGTTGGAGACCCAGTACTTC
CASSLYRAGLETQYF
>.|TRBD2|TRBV27|TRBJ2-1
TGTGCCAGCAGTCTCGGACTAGCATATGAGCAGTTCTTC
CASSLGLAYEQFF
>once|.|TRBV10-3|TRBJ1-5
TGTGCCATCAGTGACGGCGATCAGCCCCAGCATTTT
CAISDGDQPQHF
>once|.|TRBV7-8|TRBJ1-4
TGTGCCAGCAGCTTAGCGAGGGACTTCCTTCCCCCAACTAATGAAAAACTGTTTTTT
CASSLARDFLPPTNEKLFF
>.|.|TRBV18|TRBJ2-7
TGTGCCAGCTCAGTCGGGAGCTCCTACGAGCAGTACTTC
CASSVGSSYEQYF
>.|.|TRBV27|TRBJ2-3
TGTGCCAGCAGGTACACTTGGGGGGCTGGCACAGATACGCAGTATTTT
CASRYTWGAGTDTQYF
>.|.|TRBV13|TRBJ1-2
TGTGCCAGCAGCTTAGGCCTCCACAGCCCAGGCTACACCTTC
CASSLGLHSPGYTF
>.|.|TRBV9|TRBJ2-7
TGTGCCAGCAGCCCTCTAGCAGGGAACTCCTACGAGCAGTACTTC
CASSPLAGNSYEQYF
>.|TRBD1|TRBV5-4|TRBJ2-7
TGTGCCAGCAGCCAAGGACAGGGTGTCTACGAGCAGTACTTC
CASSQGQGVYEQYF
>.|TRBD1|TRBV18|TRBJ1-3
TGTGCCAGCTCACCACAGACAGGGGCCCTCTCTGGAAACACCATATATTTT
CASSPQTGALSGNTIYF
>.|.|TRBV6-5|TRBJ2-2
TGTGCCAGCAGTTACTCGCTTACCGGGGAGCTGTTTTTT
CASSYSLTGELFF
>.|TRBD2|TRBV7-9|TRBJ2-7
TGTGCCAGCAGCCAGACTAGCCTCCCCTACGAGCAGTACTTC
CASSQTSLPYEQYF
>.|TRBD2|TRBV25-1|TRBJ2-1
TGTGCCAGCAGAGGGACTAGCGGGAACTCCTACAATGAGCAGTTCTTC
CASRGTSGNSYNEQFF
>.|.|TRBV5-7|TRBJ2-7
TGTGCCAGCAGCGGAATCTCCGGGACGGAGAGCTCCTACGAGCAGTACTTC
CASSGISGTESSYEQYF
>.|.|TRBV5-6|TRBJ2-1
TGTGCCAGCAGCTTGGCGGAAGGCGATGAGCAGTTCTTC
CASSLAEGDEQFF
>.|.|TRBV7-9|TRBJ2-2
TGTGCCAGCACATGGGGCGGGGAGCTGTTTTTT
CASTWGGELFF
>once|TRBD2|TRBV29-1|TRBJ2-1
TGCAGCGTTGAACTCTGGACTAGCGGGTTTCTTCTTTACAATGAGCAGTTCTTC
CSVELWTSGFLLYNEQFF
>.|TRBD2|TRBV7-9|TRBJ2-2
TGTGCCAGCAGCTTCGGACTAGCGGGCACCGGGGAGCTGTTTTTT
CASSFGLAGTGELFF
>once|.|TRBV6-1|TRBJ2-7
TGTGCCAGCAGTGAAGGGGAGACCGGCTCCTACGAGCAGTACTTC
CASSEGETGSYEQYF
>.|.|TRBV27|TRBJ2-7
TGTGCCAGCGCCCCGGGGGTTTCCTACGAGCAGTACTTC
CASAPGVSYEQYF
>once|.|TRBV7-3|TRBJ1-1
TGTGCCAGCAGTGCCGGGGCCAACACTGAAGCTTTCTTT
CASSAGANTEAFF
>.|.|TRBV11-3|TRBJ2-5
TGTGCCAGCAGCTTAGTGATCGCCAACTGGAGGGCACCGGGGGAGACCCAGTACTTC
CASSLVIANWRAPGETQYF
>.|.|TRBV9|TRBJ1-2
TGTGCCAGCAGCGTTGGTGGCCCGAACTATGGCTACACCTTC
CASSVGGPNYGYTF
>once|.|TRBV5-5|TRBJ1-3
TGTGCCAGCAGCTTAAAAGATGTGGTTAACAGAGCCGGAAACACCATATATTTT
CASSLKDVVNRAGNTIYF
>.|.|TRBV11-3|TRBJ2-5
TGTGCCAGCAGTCTGGGCGGAGGGAAGGGGCACCGGTCCCAAGAGACCCAGTACTTC
CASSLGGGKGHRSQETQYF
>.|.|TRBV28|TRBJ2-5
TGTGCCAGCAGTTCCCGGACAGTTCAAGAGACCCAGTACTTC
CASSSRTVQETQYF
>.|TRBD1|TRBV11-2|TRBJ2-7
TGTGCCAGCAGCCCACGGACAGGGGGATCCGAGCAGTACTTC
CASSPRTGGSEQYF
>.|TRBD1|TRBV15|TRBJ1-1
TGTGCCACCAGCACTTACGATTGGACAGGTATCAGTGAAGCTTTCTTT
CATSTYDWTGISEAFF
>.|.|TRBV6-5|TRBJ2-7
TGTGCCAGCAGTTACTCGAGAGGGGGGGACGAGCAGTACTTC
CASSYSRGGDEQYF
>.|TRBD1|TRBV5-8|TRBJ2-7
TGTGCCAGCAGCTTGTTTAAGGGGGCGCATCTCGCCGAGCAGTACTTC
CASSLFKGAHLAEQYF
>once|TRBD2|TRBV14|TRBJ2-5
TGTGCCAGCAGCCACCACCCGGGACTAGAAGAGACCCAGTACTTC
CASSHHPGLEETQYF
>.|TRBD1|TRBV27|TRBJ2-6
TGTGCCAGCAGTTCAGGACAGGGAACCCCACTTGGGGCCAACGTCCTGACTTTC
CASSSGQGTPLGANVLTF
>once|TRBD2|TRBV11-3|TRBJ2-7
TGTGCCAGCAGCTTAGTCGGGGGGAAAGGTCTCTACGAGCAGTACTTC
CASSLVGGKGLYEQYF
>.|.|TRBV4-1|TRBJ2-1
TGCGCCAGCAGCCAAGTGGAGGACCAGTTATCCCATGAGCAGTTCTTC
CASSQVEDQLSHEQFF
>.|.|TRBV7-2|TRBJ2-1
TGTGCCAGCAGCTTAGACTACAATGAGCAGTTCTTC
CASSLDYNEQFF
>.|TRBD2|TRBV4-1|TRBJ2-7
TGCGCCAGCAGCCAAGCGGAGGCGCGGGAGTGGATCTCCGAGCAGTACTTC
CASSQAEAREWISEQYF
>.|TRBD1|TRBV7-9|TRBJ1-5
TGTGCCAGCAGCTTATGGACAGGGAGTCACAATCAGCCCCAGCATTTT
CASSLWTGSHNQPQHF
>.|.|TRBV6-5|TRBJ2-1
TGTGCCAGCAGCGTCCAGGGCAATGAGCAGTTCTTC
CASSVQGNEQFF
>.|.|TRBV27|TRBJ2-7
TGTGCCAGCAGTCGTGAGGGCGCATCCTACGAGCAGTACTTC
CASSREGASYEQYF
>.|.|TRBV2|TRBJ1-1
TGTGCCAGCAGTAAAATGGGGACTGAAGCTTTCTTT
CASSKMGTEAFF
>.|TRBD1|TRBV7-9|TRBJ2-7
TGTGCCAGCAGCTTAGAAGGGACAGGGGGCGACTACGAGCAGTACTTC
CASSLEGTGGDYEQYF
>.|TRBD1|TRBV10-2|TRBJ1-4
TGCGCCACCCTCCCCTTGTGGGGACAGGGGAGAGTTCGTGAAAAACTGTTTTTT
CATLPLWGQGRVREKLFF